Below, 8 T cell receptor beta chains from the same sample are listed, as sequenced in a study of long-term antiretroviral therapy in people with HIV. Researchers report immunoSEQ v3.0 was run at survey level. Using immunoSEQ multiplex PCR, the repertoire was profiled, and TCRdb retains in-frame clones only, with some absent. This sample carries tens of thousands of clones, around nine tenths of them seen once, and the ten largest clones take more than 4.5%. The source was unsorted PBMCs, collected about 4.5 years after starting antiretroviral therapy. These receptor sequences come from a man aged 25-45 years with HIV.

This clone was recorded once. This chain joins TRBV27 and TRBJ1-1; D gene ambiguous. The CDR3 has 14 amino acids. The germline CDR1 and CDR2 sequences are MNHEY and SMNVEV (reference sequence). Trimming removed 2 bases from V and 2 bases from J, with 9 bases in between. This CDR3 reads CASSLISGNTEAFF. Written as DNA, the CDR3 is TGTGCCAGCAGTTTAATCTCGGGTAACACTGAAGCTTTCTTT.

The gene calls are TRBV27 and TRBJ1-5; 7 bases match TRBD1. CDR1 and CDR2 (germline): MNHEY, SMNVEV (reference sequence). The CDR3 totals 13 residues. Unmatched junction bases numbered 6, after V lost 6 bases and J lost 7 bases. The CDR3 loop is CASSRQGEQPQHF. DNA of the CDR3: TGTGCCAGCAGCCGACAGGGAGAGCAGCCCCAGCATTTT.

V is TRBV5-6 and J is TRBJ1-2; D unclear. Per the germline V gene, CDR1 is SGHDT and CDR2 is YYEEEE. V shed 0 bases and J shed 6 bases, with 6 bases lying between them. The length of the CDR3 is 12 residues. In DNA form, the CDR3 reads TGTGCCAGCAGCTTGGATGGTAATGGCTACACCTTC. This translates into CASSLDGNGYTF.

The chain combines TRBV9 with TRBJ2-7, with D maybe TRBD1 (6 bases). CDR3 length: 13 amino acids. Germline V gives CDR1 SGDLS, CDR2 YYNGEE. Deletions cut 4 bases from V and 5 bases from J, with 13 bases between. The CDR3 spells CASSTGQLNEQYF. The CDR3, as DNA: TGTGCCAGCAGCACCGGACAGCTAAACGAGCAGTACTTC. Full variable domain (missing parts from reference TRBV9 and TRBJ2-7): DSGVTQTPKHLITATGQRVTLRCSPRSGDLSVYWYQQSLDQGLQFLIQYYNGEERAKGNILERFSAQQFPDLHSELNLSSLELGDSALYFCASSTGQLNEQYFGPGTRLTVT.

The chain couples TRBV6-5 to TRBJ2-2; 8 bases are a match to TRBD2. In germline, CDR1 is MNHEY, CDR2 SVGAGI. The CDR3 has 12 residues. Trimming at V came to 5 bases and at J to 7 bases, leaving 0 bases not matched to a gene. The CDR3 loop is CASSRGGGELFF. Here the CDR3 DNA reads TGTGCCAGCAGTCGGGGGGGCGGGGAGCTGTTTTTT.

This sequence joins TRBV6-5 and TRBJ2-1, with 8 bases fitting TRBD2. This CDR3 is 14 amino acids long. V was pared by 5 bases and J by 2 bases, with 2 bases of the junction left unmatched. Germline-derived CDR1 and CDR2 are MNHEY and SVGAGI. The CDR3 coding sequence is TGTGCCAGCAGTACTAGCGGCACCTACAATGAGCAGTTCTTC. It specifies CASSTSGTYNEQFF.

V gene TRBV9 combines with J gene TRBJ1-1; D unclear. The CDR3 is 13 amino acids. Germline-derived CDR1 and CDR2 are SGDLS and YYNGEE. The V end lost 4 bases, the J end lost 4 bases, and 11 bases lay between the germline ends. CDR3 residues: CASSPEVSTEAFF. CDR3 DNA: TGTGCCAGCAGCCCGGAGGTAAGCACTGAAGCTTTCTTT.

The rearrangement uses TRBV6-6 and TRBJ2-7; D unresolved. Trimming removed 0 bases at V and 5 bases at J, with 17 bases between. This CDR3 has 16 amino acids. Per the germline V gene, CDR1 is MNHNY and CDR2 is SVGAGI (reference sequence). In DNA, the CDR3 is TGTGCCAGCAGTTACTCGGTTAGGGCCGAGGCTGACGAGCAGTACTTC. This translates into CASSYSVRAEADEQYF.